One sample yielded the 23 T cell receptor beta chains listed below, sequenced in a study of shared clonotypes between healthy human individuals (dated by TCRdb to 2018 to 2021). Library preparation used the immunoSEQ multiplex PCR assay. Imported from immuneACCESS, the table was reduced by TCRdb to in-frame sequences with V and J called. These copies leave out some clones; in studies compared against another copy, an unresolved V gene accounts for under half, and the cause of the remainder is not known. The sample data list 600,000 to 800,000 clones, and approximately 72% of these were observed just once. Under 2% of the sample goes to the ten largest clones. Input material: memory CD4+ T cells sorted from blood. This specimen's cell subset or site label, per the study, means: CD45RA-negative fraction. The receptor set was obtained from a woman aged 25 to 39 in good health.

The rearrangement uses TRBV7-3 and TRBJ2-5; maybe TRBD2 (5 bases). Trimming took 2 bases from V and 3 from J, leaving 10 bases between them. In germline, CDR1 is SGHTA, CDR2 FQGTGA. CDR3 length: 14 amino acids. The DNA for the CDR3 is TGTGCCAGCAGCTTATCCGGACTGGAAGAGACCCAGTACTTC. Its translation is CASSLSGLEETQYF.

This clone was counted between two and nine times. The rearrangement uses TRBV18 and TRBJ2-1, with TRBD1 as a possible D gene (6 bases). This CDR3 region has 13 residues. Germline V CDR1 and CDR2: KGHSH, LQKENI. The V end lost 6 bases, the J end lost 7 bases, and 13 bases lay between the germline ends. CDR3 bases: TGTGCCAGCTCTCCCAGGGGAGCGAATGAGCAGTTCTTC. Its translation is CASSPRGANEQFF.

This clone was counted only a few times. This chain joins TRBV30 and TRBJ1-3; D gene unclear. CDR3 length: 16 residues. Germline lookup yields CDR1 GTSNPN and CDR2 SVGIG (reference sequence). Deletions cut 0 bases from V and 0 bases from J, with 12 bases between. Here the CDR3 DNA reads TGTGCCTGGAGTGTATTAGAGGCGTACTCTGGAAACACCATATATTTT. This gives the protein CAWSVLEAYSGNTIYF.

In the case of this clone: Other DNA sequences of this sample code for an identical CDR3. This sequence joins TRBV2 and TRBJ2-7; D might be TRBD2 (6 bases). This CDR3 has 12 amino acids. Germline assignment: CDR1 SNHLY and CDR2 FYNNEI. Trimming shortened V by 3 bases and J by 4 bases, and 7 bases separated the two germline ends. CDR3 loop: CASSERGYEQYF. CDR3 DNA: TGTGCCAGCAGTGAGCGGGGATACGAGCAGTACTTC.

The J gene is TRBJ2-7, the V gene TRBV6-4; TRBD1 agrees at 11 bases. Germline V gene data show CDR1 as MRHNA and CDR2 as SNTAGT. CDR3 length: 14 residues. J was trimmed by 5 bases and V by 7 bases; bases with no gene match: 7. The CDR3 bases are TGTGCCAGCACTAGGGGGACAGGGGGGCACGAGCAGTACTTC. Translated, it gives CASTRGTGGHEQYF.

The chain combines TRBV7-9 with TRBJ2-6, with 9 bases lining up with TRBD1. Looked up from germline, CDR1 is SEHNR and CDR2 is FQNEAQ (reference sequence). The trim removed 5 bases at V and 4 bases at J, leaving 6 bases unmatched. The CDR3 is 16 amino acids. The CDR3 is CASSRQGEEGANVLTF. CDR3 sequence (DNA): TGTGCCAGCAGCCGACAGGGGGAAGAAGGGGCCAACGTCCTGACTTTC.

V gene TRBV4-1 combines with J gene TRBJ2-5; 10 nucleotides align to TRBD2. CDR3 length: 15 residues. Germline lookup yields CDR1 MGHRA and CDR2 YSYEKL. The V segment lost 0 bases and the J segment 11 bases; nucleotides outside the gene matches: 9. CDR3 sequence (DNA): TGCGCCAGCAGCCAAGAGAGGGGACTAGCGACCTGGCAGTACTTC. Translated, it gives CASSQERGLATWQYF.

The genes are TRBV19 and TRBJ2-7; perhaps TRBD2 as D (6 bases). Germline CDR1 is LNHDA and CDR2 is SQIVND (reference sequence). This CDR3 has 12 amino acids. The V gene lost 8 bases and the J gene lost 2 bases, with 10 bases spanning the gap. CDR3 in amino acids: CASSSGAYEQYF. The CDR3 DNA follows: TGTGCCAGTTCATCGGGAGCCTACGAGCAGTACTTC.

This clone has ten or more counts. The V and J genes are TRBV19 and TRBJ2-5, with 7 bases identical to TRBD1. The germline V gene has CDR1 LNHDA and CDR2 SQIVND (reference sequence). Germline trimming cut 1 base from V and 4 bases from J; bases unmatched to any gene: 6. The CDR3 contains 15 residues. CDR3 sequence (DNA): TGTGCCAGTAGTATAGGTCCTGCAGGGGGAGAGACCCAGTACTTC. This codes for CASSIGPAGGETQYF.

The chain employs TRBV28 and TRBJ2-3; no firm D call. V was clipped by 4 bases and J by 0 bases, with 14 bases between them. The germline V gene has CDR1 MDHEN and CDR2 SYDVKM. The CDR3 loop spans 16 amino acids. Here the CDR3 reads CASSSPAAASTDTQYF. CDR3 nucleotides: TGTGCCAGCAGTTCCCCAGCAGCTGCTAGCACAGATACGCAGTATTTT.

The chain links TRBV29-1 to TRBJ2-7; a weak D match, TRBD1 (6 bases). The V end lost 7 bases, the J end lost 5 bases, and 15 bases lay between the germline ends. The CDR3 loop spans 12 amino acids. Per germline, CDR1 SQVTM and CDR2 ANQGSEA. The CDR3 protein is CSGRRGVDEQYF. CDR3 DNA sequence: TGCAGCGGTCGCAGGGGCGTCGACGAGCAGTACTTC.

The chain joins TRBV5-4 to TRBJ2-5; TRBD2 agrees at 7 bases. The CDR3 totals 15 residues. Germline values: CDR1 SGHNT, CDR2 YYREEE (reference sequence). V was clipped by 2 bases and J by 5 bases; unmatched bases: 9. The CDR3 DNA reads as TGTGCCAGCAGCTTAGCTAGCGGACCAGGGGAGACCCAGTACTTC. Translated, it gives CASSLASGPGETQYF.

The V call is TRBV2, the J call TRBJ1-2; D gene unclear. Trimming removed 3 bases from V and 4 bases from J, with 15 bases in between. This CDR3 contains 15 residues. Germline V gene lookup returns CDR1 SNHLY and CDR2 FYNNEI. The chain's CDR3 is CASSDVEGSGYGYTF. The CDR3 nucleotides read TGTGCCAGCAGTGATGTGGAGGGCTCGGGCTATGGCTACACCTTC.

About this clone: A read error is possible here, since a much larger clone lies one base away. The sample carries other DNA sequences with the same CDR3. The rearrangement links TRBV5-6 to TRBJ2-3, with D tentatively TRBD1 (5 bases). The germline gives CDR1 SGHDT, CDR2 YYEEEE. The CDR3 extends over 12 amino acids. The V gene lost 0 bases and the J gene lost 6 bases, with 5 bases spanning the gap. CDR3 residues: CASSLGGDTQYF. The CDR3 region has the DNA TGTGCCAGCAGCTTGGGGGGCGATACGCAGTATTTT. Full variable domain (missing parts from reference TRBV5-6 and TRBJ2-3): DAGVTQSPTHLIKTRGQQVTLRCSPKSGHDTVSWYQQALGQGPQFIFQYYEEEERQRGNFPDRFSGHQFPNYSSELNVNALLLGDSALYLCASSLGGDTQYFGPGTRLTVL.

This chain joins TRBV9 and TRBJ1-2, with TRBD1 as a possible D gene (5 bases). Looked up from germline, CDR1 is SGDLS and CDR2 is YYNGEE. This CDR3 region has 15 residues. With 0 bases removed from V and 3 bases from J, the gap between germline ends came to 12 bases. The CDR3 DNA reads as TGTGCCAGCAGCGTAGAGGGCAGGGCCTACTATGGCTACACCTTC. This codes for CASSVEGRAYYGYTF.

As concerns this clone: Different DNA sequences within this sample yield the same CDR3. The CDR3 loop is CASSIGLAGVNEQFF. The CDR3 nucleotides are TGTGCCAGTAGTATTGGTCTAGCGGGAGTTAATGAGCAGTTCTTC. The chain couples TRBV19 to TRBJ2-1, with 10 positions matching TRBD2. The CDR3 is made up of 15 amino acids. V lost 3 bases, J lost 7 bases, and 6 bases stayed unmatched. Per germline, CDR1 LNHDA and CDR2 SQIVND (reference sequence).

The rearrangement uses TRBV10-1 and TRBJ2-5; 10 positions match TRBD2. With 0 bases clipped from V and 6 bases from J, the junction kept 4 bases outside the gene matches. Germline CDR1 and CDR2: WNHNN and SYGVQD (reference sequence). The CDR3 extends over 15 amino acids. CDR3 protein: CASSESASGSKTQYF. CDR3 in DNA: TGCGCCAGCAGTGAGTCGGCTAGCGGGAGTAAGACCCAGTACTTC.

This chain joins TRBV23-1 and TRBJ1-2; no firm D call. TRBV23-1 is an ORF, with its function uncertain. Trimming removed 4 bases at V and 9 bases at J, with 15 bases between. The CDR3 extends over 13 amino acids. CDR3 bases: TGCGCCAGCAGTCCCCGGGCCCAGAAGCGCTACACCTTC. Protein: CASSPRAQKRYTF.

This chain uses TRBV4-2 with TRBJ2-3; D perhaps matches TRBD2 (6 bases). CDR1 is LGHNA and CDR2 is YNFKEQ in the germline V gene. V was trimmed by 4 bases and J by 2 bases, leaving 16 bases between them. The CDR3 consists of 16 residues. The CDR3 reads CASSPSLLAVTDTQYF. As DNA, the CDR3 is TGTGCCAGCAGCCCCTCTCTATTAGCGGTCACAGATACGCAGTATTTT.

This chain connects TRBV5-1 to TRBJ2-2, with a possible D match to TRBD1 (6 bases). CDR1 is SGHRS, CDR2 YFSETQ, per germline. CDR3 size: 15 residues. V lost 4 bases, J lost 1 base, and 11 bases lay in between. Here the CDR3 DNA reads TGCGCCAGCAGCGCCGGGACACAGAACACCGGGGAGCTGTTTTTT. Its protein is CASSAGTQNTGELFF.

The rearrangement joins TRBV6-1 to TRBJ1-5, with 10 bases identical to TRBD1. Germline V gene data show CDR1 as MNHNS and CDR2 as SASEGT. The ends lost 4 bases at V and 11 bases at J; junction bases unmatched: 14. This CDR3 spans 16 amino acids. CDR3 sequence (DNA): TGTGCCAGCAGTGGCCCCGGGACAGGGGCCCTGTGGGCCCAGCATTTT. Protein sequence: CASSGPGTGALWAQHF.

This chain connects TRBV7-9 to TRBJ2-7; D is possibly TRBD2 (6 bases). The germline CDR1 and CDR2 sequences are SEHNR and FQNEAQ (reference sequence). CDR3 length: 17 residues. Between the trimmed V and J ends, which lost 0 bases and 0 bases, there was a span of 15 bases. DNA for the CDR3: TGTGCCAGCAGCTTAGCGACGGGAGCCCCGAGCTCCTACGAGCAGTACTTC. This sequence encodes CASSLATGAPSSYEQYF.

V and J are TRBV7-9 and TRBJ2-2, with a weak D call TRBD1 (5 bases). V was shortened by 5 bases and J by 0 bases, with 10 bases between the two germline ends. Germline CDR1 reads SEHNR; CDR2 reads FQNEAQ (reference sequence). The CDR3 is 15 amino acids. CDR3 sequence reads: CASSRAGSNTGELFF. CDR3 DNA: TGTGCCAGCAGCAGGGCAGGGTCGAACACCGGGGAGCTGTTTTTT.